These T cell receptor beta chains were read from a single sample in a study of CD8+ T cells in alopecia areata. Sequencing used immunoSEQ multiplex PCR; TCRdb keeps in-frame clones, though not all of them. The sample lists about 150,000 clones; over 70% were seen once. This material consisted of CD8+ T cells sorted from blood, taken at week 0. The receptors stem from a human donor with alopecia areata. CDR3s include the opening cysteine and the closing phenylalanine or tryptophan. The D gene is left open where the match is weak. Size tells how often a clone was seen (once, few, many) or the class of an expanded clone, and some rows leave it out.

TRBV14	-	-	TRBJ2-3	TGTGCCAGCAGCCTAAGCACAGATACGCAGTATTTT	CASSLSTDTQYF
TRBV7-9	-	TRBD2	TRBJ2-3	TGTGCCAGCAGCCCACCCCCTGGACTAGCGGGGATTAGCACAGATACGCAGTATTTT	CASSPPPGLAGISTDTQYF
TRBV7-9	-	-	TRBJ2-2	TGTGCCAGCAGCTTACTACTTCCCGGGGAGCTGTTTTTT	CASSLLLPGELFF
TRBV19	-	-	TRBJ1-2	TGTGCCAGTAGTATAACCTCCGGGGATGGCTACACCTTC	CASSITSGDGYTF
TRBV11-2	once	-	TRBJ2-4	TGTGCCAGCAGACATCCCTCGCTAGGAGCCAAAAACATTCAGTACTTC	CASRHPSLGAKNIQYF
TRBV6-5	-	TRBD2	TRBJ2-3	TGTGCCAGCAGTGACGGCGGGGGGGCAGATACGCAGTATTTT	CASSDGGGADTQYF
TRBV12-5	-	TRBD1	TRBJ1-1	TGTGCTAGTGGTTTTGTACAGGGGGATATGAACACTGAAGCTTTCTTT	CASGFVQGDMNTEAFF
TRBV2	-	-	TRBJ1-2	TGTGCCAGCGGACGGACAGATGGCTACACCTTC	CASGRTDGYTF
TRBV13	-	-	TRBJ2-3	TGTGCCAGCAGCTGGGGGGTCACAGATACGCAGTATTTT	CASSWGVTDTQYF
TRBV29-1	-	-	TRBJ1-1	TGCAGCGTTGAACCCCGTGGAAGGGGCACTGAAGCTTTCTTT	CSVEPRGRGTEAFF
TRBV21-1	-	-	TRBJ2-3	TGTGCCAGCAGCGCAATGAGGACTAGGCGGGTTACAGATACGCAGTATTTT	CASSAMRTRRVTDTQYF
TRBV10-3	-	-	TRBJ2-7	TGTGCCATCAGTGAACCCGGGGCCTACGAGCAGTACTTC	CAISEPGAYEQYF
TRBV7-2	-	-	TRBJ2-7	TGTGCCAGCAGCTTAGGGTTTTTCCGGGATAGCGGCCCCTACGAGCAGTACTTC	CASSLGFFRDSGPYEQYF
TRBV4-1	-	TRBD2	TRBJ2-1	TGCGCCAGCAGCCAAGAACCGGGGGGGGACTACAATGAGCAGTTCTTC	CASSQEPGGDYNEQFF
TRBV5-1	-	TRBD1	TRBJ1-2	TGCGCCAGCAGCCCCTGGGGACAGTCGAACTATGGCTACACCTTC	CASSPWGQSNYGYTF
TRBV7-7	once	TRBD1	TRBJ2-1	TGTGCTAGCAGCCGGACAGGGGGCGGGAATTATGAGCAGTTCTTC	CASSRTGGGNYEQFF
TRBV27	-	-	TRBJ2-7	TGTGCCAGCAGTGACTCGGACAGCTGGGGCTTGGGGCAGTACTTC	CASSDSDSWGLGQYF
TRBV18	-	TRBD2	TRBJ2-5	TGTGCCAGCTCACCACTAGGTTCCGGGACTAGTTATGTGCGGGGCCAAGAGACCCAGTACTTC	CASSPLGSGTSYVRGQETQYF
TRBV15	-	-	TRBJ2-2	TGTGCCACCAGCAGAGAGAGGGTGGGAACCGGGGAGCTGTTTTTT	CATSRERVGTGELFF
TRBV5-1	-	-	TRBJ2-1	TGCGCCAGCAGTTGGGCCTTAGGGAATGAGCAGTTCTTC	CASSWALGNEQFF
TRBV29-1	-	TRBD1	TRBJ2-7	TGCAGCGTTGATGGCGGGGCAGGGGGCCCCTACGAGCAGTACTTC	CSVDGGAGGPYEQYF
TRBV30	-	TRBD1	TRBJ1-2	TGTGCCTGGAGTATAGGACAGGGCCTAATTGGTGGCTACACCTTC	CAWSIGQGLIGGYTF
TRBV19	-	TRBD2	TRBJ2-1	TGTGCCAGTAGTAGTGGTGCGGGGGGAAACAATGAGCAGTTCTTC	CASSSGAGGNNEQFF
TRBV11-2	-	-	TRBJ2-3	TGTGCCAGCAGCCCTAGCACAGATACGCAGTATTTT	CASSPSTDTQYF
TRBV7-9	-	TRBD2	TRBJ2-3	TGTGCCAGCAGCGGCACTAGCGGGCCAGATACGCAGTATTTT	CASSGTSGPDTQYF
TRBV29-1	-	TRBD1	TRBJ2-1	TGCAGCGTTGACATAACAGGGGACCCCTACAATGAGCAGTTCTTC	CSVDITGDPYNEQFF
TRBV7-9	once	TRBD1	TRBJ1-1	TGTGCCAGCAGCTTAGTTGGGACAGGGGTCGGCACTGAAGCTTTCTTT	CASSLVGTGVGTEAFF